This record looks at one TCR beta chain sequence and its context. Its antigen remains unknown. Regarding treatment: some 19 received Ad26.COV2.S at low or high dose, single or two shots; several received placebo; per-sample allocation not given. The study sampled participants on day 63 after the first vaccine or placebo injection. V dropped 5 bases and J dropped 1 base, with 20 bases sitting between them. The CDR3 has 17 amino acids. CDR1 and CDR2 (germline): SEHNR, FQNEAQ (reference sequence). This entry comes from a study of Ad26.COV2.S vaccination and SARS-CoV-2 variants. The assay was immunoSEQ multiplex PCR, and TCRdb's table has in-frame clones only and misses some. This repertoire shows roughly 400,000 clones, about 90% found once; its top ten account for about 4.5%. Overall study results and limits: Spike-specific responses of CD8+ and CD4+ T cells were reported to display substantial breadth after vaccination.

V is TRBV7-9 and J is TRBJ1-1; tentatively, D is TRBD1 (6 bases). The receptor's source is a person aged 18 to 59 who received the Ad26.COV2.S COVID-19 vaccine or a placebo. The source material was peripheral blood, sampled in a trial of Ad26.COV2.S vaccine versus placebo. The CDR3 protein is CASSPPLIQGTNTEAFF. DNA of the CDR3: TGTGCCAGCAGCCCCCCACTCATACAGGGAACGAACACTGAAGCTTTCTTT.